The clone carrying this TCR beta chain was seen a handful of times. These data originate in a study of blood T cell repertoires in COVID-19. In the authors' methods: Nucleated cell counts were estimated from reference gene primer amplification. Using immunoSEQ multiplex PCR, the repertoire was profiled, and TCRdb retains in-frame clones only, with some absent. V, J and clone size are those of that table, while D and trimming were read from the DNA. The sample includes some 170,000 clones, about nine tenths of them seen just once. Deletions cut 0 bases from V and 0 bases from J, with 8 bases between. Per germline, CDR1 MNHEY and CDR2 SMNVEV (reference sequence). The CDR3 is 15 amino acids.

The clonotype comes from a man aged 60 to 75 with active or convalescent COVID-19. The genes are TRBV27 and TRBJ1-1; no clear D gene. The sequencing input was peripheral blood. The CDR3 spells CASSLSRGLNTEAFF. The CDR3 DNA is TGTGCCAGCAGTTTATCAAGAGGTCTGAACACTGAAGCTTTCTTT.